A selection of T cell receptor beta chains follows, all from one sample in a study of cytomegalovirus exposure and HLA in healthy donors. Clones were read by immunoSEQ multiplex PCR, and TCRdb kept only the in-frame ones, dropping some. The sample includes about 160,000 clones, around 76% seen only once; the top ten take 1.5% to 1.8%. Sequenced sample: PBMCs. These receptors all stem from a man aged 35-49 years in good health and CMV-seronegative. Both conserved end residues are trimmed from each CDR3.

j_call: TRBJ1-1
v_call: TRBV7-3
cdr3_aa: ASSLFSKNTEAF

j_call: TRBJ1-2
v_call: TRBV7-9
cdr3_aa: ASSPGQNNYGYT

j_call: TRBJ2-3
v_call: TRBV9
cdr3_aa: ASSFRQLSTDTQY

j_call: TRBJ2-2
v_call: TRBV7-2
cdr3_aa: ASRKGRTGTGELF

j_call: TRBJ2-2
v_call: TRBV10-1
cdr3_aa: ASRVDRNTGELF

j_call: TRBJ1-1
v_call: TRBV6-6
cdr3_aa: ASTKSDGVGVAF

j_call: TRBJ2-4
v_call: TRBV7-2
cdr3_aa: ASSSSGGSFSQNIQY

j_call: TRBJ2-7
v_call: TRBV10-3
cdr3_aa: AILGTSGTYEQY

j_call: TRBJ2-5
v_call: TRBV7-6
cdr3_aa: ASSLGVEGETQY

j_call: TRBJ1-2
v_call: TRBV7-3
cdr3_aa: ASAQPGQGSGYT

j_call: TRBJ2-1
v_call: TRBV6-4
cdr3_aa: ASSRAGVDEQF

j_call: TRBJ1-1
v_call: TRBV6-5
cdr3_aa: ASSLYRGNTEAF

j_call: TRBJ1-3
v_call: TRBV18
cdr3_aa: ASSPSSGQAGNTIY

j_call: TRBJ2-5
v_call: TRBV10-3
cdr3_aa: AISGQPQETQY

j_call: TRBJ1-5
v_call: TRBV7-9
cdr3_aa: SSSLGGREIQPQH

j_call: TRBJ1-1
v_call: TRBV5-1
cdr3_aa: ASSPGQGRTEAF

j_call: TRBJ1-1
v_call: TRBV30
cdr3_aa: AWRAGPTEAF

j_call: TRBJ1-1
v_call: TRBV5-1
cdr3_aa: ASSMSGDRSTEAF

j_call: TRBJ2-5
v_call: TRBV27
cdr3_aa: ASSLWKGASETQY

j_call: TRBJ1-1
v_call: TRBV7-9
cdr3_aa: ASSLTLDTEAF

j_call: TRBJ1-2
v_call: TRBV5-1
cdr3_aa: ASSARTGGGYGYT

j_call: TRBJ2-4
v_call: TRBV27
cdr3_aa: ASRKGPGNSQY

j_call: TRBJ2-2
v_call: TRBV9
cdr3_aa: ASSVAVQIGELF

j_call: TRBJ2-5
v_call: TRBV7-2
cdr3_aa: ASSLRLTGNLQETQY

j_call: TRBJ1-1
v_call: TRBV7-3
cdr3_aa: ASSQGRGNTEAF

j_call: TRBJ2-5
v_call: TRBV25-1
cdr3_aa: ASSATKTTDRETQY

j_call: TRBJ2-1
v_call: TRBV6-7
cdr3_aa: ASSYSPLAGGRSYNEQF

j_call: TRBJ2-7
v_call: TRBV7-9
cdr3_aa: SSSAGNYEQY

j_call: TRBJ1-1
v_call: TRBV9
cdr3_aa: ASSLFGGLNTEAF

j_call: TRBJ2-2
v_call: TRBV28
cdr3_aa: ASSPEWTGITGELF

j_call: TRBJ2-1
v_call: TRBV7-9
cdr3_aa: ASSRGQRFPNEQF

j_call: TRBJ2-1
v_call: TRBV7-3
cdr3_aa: ASSLSSAGEQF

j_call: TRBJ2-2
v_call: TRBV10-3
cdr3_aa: AISGDRNTGELF

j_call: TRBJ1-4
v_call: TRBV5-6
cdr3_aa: ASSLGGLANEKLF

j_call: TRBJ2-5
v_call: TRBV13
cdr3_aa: ASSSTYLPGEGLYGGQETQY

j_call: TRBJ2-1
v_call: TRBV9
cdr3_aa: ASSVAGASASSYNEQF

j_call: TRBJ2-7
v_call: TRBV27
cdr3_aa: ASSLTQGGREQY

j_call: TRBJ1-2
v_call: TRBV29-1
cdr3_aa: SVQSSPPRDYGYT

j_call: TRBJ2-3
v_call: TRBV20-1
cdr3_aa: STGGKDTQY

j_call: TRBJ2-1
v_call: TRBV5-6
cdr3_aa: ASSSGRATYNEQF

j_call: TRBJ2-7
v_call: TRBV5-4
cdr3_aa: ASSSHSEQY

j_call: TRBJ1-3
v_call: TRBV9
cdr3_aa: ASSAQTGGGNTIY